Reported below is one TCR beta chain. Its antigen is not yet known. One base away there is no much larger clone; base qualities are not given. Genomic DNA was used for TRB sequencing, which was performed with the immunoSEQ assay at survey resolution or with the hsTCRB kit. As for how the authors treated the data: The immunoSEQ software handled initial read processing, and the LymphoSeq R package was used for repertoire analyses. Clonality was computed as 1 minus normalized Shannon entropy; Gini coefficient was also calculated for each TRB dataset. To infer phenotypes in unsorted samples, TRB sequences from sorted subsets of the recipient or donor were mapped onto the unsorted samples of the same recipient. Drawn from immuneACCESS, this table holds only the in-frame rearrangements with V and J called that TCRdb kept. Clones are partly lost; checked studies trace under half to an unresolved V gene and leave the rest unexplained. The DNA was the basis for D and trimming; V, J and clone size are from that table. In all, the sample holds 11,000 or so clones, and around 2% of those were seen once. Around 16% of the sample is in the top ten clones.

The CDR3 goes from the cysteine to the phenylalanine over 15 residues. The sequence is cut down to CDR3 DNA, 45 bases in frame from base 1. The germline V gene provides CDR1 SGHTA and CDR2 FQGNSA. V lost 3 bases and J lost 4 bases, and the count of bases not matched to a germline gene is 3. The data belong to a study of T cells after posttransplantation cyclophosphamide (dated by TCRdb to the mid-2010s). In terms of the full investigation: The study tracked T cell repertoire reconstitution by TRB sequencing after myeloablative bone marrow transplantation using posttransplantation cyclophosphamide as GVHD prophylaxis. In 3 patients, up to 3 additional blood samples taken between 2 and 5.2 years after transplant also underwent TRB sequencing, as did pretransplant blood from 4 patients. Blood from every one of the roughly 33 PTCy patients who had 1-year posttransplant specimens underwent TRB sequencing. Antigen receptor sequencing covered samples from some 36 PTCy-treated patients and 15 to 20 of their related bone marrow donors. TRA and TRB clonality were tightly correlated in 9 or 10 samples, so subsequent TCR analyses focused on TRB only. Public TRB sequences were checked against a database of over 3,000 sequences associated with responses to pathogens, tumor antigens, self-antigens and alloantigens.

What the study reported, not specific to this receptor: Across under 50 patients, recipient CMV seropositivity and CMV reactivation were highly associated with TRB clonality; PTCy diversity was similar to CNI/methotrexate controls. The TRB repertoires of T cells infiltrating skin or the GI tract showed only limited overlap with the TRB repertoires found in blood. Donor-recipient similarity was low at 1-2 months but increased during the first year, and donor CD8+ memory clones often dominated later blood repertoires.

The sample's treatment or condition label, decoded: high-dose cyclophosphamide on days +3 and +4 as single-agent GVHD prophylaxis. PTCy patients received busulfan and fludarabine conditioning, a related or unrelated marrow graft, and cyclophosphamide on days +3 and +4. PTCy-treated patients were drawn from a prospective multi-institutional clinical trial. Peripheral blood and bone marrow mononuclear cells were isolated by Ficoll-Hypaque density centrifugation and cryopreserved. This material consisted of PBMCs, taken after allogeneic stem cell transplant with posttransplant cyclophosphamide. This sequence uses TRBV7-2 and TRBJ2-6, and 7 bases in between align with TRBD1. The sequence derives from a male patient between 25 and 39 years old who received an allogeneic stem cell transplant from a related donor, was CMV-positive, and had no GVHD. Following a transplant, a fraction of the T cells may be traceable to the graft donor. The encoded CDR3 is CASSFTGDGANVLTF. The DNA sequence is TGTGCCAGCAGCTTTACAGGGGACGGGGCCAACGTCCTGACTTTC.